This T cell receptor beta chain was identified in a study of shared clonotypes between healthy human individuals. Those who donated were healthy HIV-negative adults, with no recent acute infections or vaccinations reported. TCRdb keeps only in-frame clones here, not all; method: immunoSEQ multiplex PCR. Among a few million clones listed, approximately 94% were seen once. The germline V and J ends were trimmed by 5 bases and 7 bases, with 20 bases remaining between them. The CDR3 loop spans 15 amino acids. Germline assignment: CDR1 MNHNS and CDR2 SASEGT. Sequenced input: naive CD4+ T cells sorted from blood. Subset defined: CD45RA+ positively selected. V is TRBV6-1 and J is TRBJ1-2; the D is unclear. The TCR sequence derives from a man between 18 and 29 years old in good health. The CDR3 DNA is TGTGCCAGCAGTAACCCCGCGGTGGGTTCGTTTGGCTACACCTTC. It is translated as CASSNPAVGSFGYTF.